The 18 T cell receptor beta chains listed next were all sequenced from one sample in a study of blood T cell repertoires in COVID-19. TCRdb keeps only in-frame clones here, not all; method: immunoSEQ multiplex PCR. This table holds roughly 100,000 clones, roughly 92% found once. Input material: peripheral blood. Receptors were obtained from a woman aged 45 to 65 with COVID-19, enrolled during active disease.

This CDR3 is CASSLAPLVRRTGVHYEQYV. Written as DNA, the CDR3 is TGCGCCAGCAGCTTGGCCCCCCTTGTACGACGGACAGGTGTACACTACGAGCAGTACGTC. V is TRBV5-1 and J is TRBJ2-7; 7 bases align to TRBD1. CDR3 length: 20 amino acids. Per the germline V gene, CDR1 is SGHRS and CDR2 is YFSETQ. V shed 0 bases and J 3 bases; nucleotides not matched to a gene: 21.

The V gene is TRBV11-2, the J gene TRBJ2-1, with 13 bases matching TRBD2. This CDR3 contains 16 residues. The V segment lost 3 bases and the J segment 10 bases; nucleotides outside the gene matches: 9. The germline CDR1 and CDR2 sequences are SGHAT and FQNNGV. This CDR3 is CASSFTTSGGAFEQFF. The CDR3 nucleotides are TGTGCCAGCAGCTTCACAACTAGCGGGGGGGCCTTCGAGCAGTTCTTC.

This chain uses TRBV30 with TRBJ1-3, with a weak D call TRBD1 (6 bases). This CDR3 has 16 residues. From germline, CDR1 is GTSNPN and CDR2 SVGIG (reference sequence). Trimming cost V 3 bases and J 2 bases, with 17 bases left between them. DNA for the CDR3: TGTGCCTGGAGAGCGAGGGGGGGCATCACTGGAAACACCATATATTTT. Protein: CAWRARGGITGNTIYF.

The chain employs TRBV11-2 and TRBJ1-4, with D perhaps matching TRBD1 (6 bases). Trimming left V 5 bases short and J 5 bases short, with 15 bases between. Germline lookup yields CDR1 SGHAT and CDR2 FQNNGV. CDR3 length: 15 residues. The CDR3 nucleotides are TGTGCCAGCAGCCCGAGGACAGCTCCAAATGAAAAACTGTTTTTT. Its protein is CASSPRTAPNEKLFF.

This chain connects TRBV3-1 (or the pseudogene TRBV3-2) to TRBJ2-3; 10 bases match TRBD2. Losses at the gene ends were 4 bases for V and 4 bases for J; bases not matched to a gene: 5. From germline, CDR1 is LGHDT and CDR2 YNNKEL (reference sequence). The CDR3 spans 15 residues. The CDR3 DNA follows: TGTGCCAGCAGCCCCTTAGCGGGGGGCTCAGATACGCAGTATTTT. Its protein is CASSPLAGGSDTQYF.

In its sample, this clone was seen once. The chain carries TRBV14 and TRBJ1-6; D gene unclear. This CDR3 has 16 residues. Germline-derived CDR1 and CDR2 are SGHDN and FVKESK. V lost 4 bases and J 2 bases, leaving 12 bases between the germline ends. The CDR3 DNA sequence: TGTGCCAGCAGCCCTTTCATCCGGGCCTATAATTCACCCCTCCACTTT. This codes for CASSPFIRAYNSPLHF.

V usage is TRBV3-1 (or the pseudogene TRBV3-2) and J usage is TRBJ1-1; no clear D. The V end was cut by 4 bases, the J end by 3 bases, with 18 bases between. The CDR3 runs to 16 residues. The germline V gene has CDR1 LGHDT and CDR2 YNNKEL (reference sequence). DNA for the CDR3: TGTGCCAGCAGCCGAGGGTCCCTCTCTGGGGACACTGAAGCTTTCTTT. Its protein is CASSRGSLSGDTEAFF.

This chain uses TRBV6-2 or TRBV6-3 with TRBJ1-1; 7 nucleotides match TRBD1. The CDR3 contains 13 residues. Germline assignment: CDR1 MNHEY and CDR2 SVGEGT. Trimming removed 6 bases from V and 6 bases from J; junction bases left unmatched: 7. In DNA form, the CDR3 reads TGTGCCAGCAGCGAGAGGGGGCGGGCTGAAGCTTTCTTT. Its translation is CASSERGRAEAFF.

The rearrangement joins TRBV9 to TRBJ1-3; unclear D gene. Trimming removed 0 bases from V and 4 bases from J, with 17 bases in between. Germline V lookup: CDR1 SGDLS, CDR2 YYNGEE. The CDR3 totals 17 residues. In DNA form, the CDR3 reads TGTGCCAGCAGCGTAGAGGAAGCGGTTTTATACGGAAACACCATATATTTT. Protein product: CASSVEEAVLYGNTIYF. Full variable domain (outside the CDR3, taken from reference TRBV9 and TRBJ1-3): DSGVTQTPKHLITATGQRVTLRCSPRSGDLSVYWYQQSLDQGLQFLIQYYNGEERAKGNILERFSAQQFPDLHSELNLSSLELGDSALYFCASSVEEAVLYGNTIYFGEGSWLTVV.

This rearrangement joins TRBV30 to TRBJ1-5; 8 bases line up with TRBD1. The germline gives CDR1 GTSNPN, CDR2 SVGIG (reference sequence). Trimming at V came to 2 bases and at J to 5 bases, leaving 5 bases not matched to a gene. CDR3 size: 14 residues. The CDR3 DNA follows: TGTGCCTGGAGTAAGGGGACAGGAGATCAGCCCCAGCATTTT. Its protein product is CAWSKGTGDQPQHF.

Only a few counts were recorded for this clone. CDR3 region: CASRVTGNQPQHF. In DNA, the CDR3 is TGTGCCAGCAGGGTGACAGGCAATCAGCCCCAGCATTTT. V usage is TRBV6-5 and J usage is TRBJ1-5; maybe TRBD1 (5 bases). The germline V gene encodes CDR1 MNHEY and CDR2 SVGAGI. The CDR3 sequence is 13 residues long. The V gene lost 6 bases and the J gene lost 2 bases, with 8 bases spanning the gap.

The J gene is TRBJ1-3, the V gene TRBV18; weak D call: TRBD1 (6 bases). V dropped 4 bases and J dropped 4 bases, with 17 bases sitting between them. Germline V CDR1 and CDR2: KGHSH, LQKENI. The CDR3 length is 16 residues. Here the CDR3 DNA reads TGTGCCAGCTCACTCTCGTTGGGGGCAGACGGAAACACCATATATTTT. It codes for CASSLSLGADGNTIYF.

The chain has TRBV28 and TRBJ1-2, with 7 positions matching TRBD1. V was pared by 5 bases and J by 5 bases, with 5 bases of the junction left unmatched. Germline CDR1 is MDHEN and CDR2 is SYDVKM. The CDR3 runs to 13 residues. The CDR3 is CASSTTGRYGYTF. The DNA for the CDR3 is TGTGCCAGCAGTACGACAGGGAGATATGGCTACACCTTC.

J is TRBJ1-3 and V is TRBV14; D perhaps matches TRBD1 (6 bases). The length of the CDR3 is 14 residues. CDR1 is SGHDN and CDR2 is FVKESK in the germline V gene. With 4 bases removed from V and 2 bases from J, the gap between germline ends came to 9 bases. CDR3 coding DNA: TGTGCCAGCAGCCCCCCAGGGGCTGGAAACACCATATATTTT. Translation: CASSPPGAGNTIYF.

The gene calls are TRBV5-8 and TRBJ2-3; D gene ambiguous. CDR1 and CDR2 from the germline V gene are SGHTS and YDEGEE. V was pared by 4 bases and J by 10 bases, with 7 bases between. CDR3 length: 10 amino acids. The CDR3 protein is CASSLSAQYF. The CDR3 region has the DNA TGTGCCAGCAGCCTGTCGGCGCAGTATTTT. Looking up the rest from reference TRBV5-8 and TRBJ2-3 gives the full variable domain: EAGVTQSPTHLIKTRGQQATLRCSPISGHTSVYWYQQALGLGLQFLLWYDEGEERNRGNFPPRFSGRQFPNYSSELNVNALELEDSALYLCASSLSAQYFGPGTRLTVL.

V usage is TRBV6-6 and J usage is TRBJ2-7, with D possibly TRBD2 on 6 matching bases. Germline assignment: CDR1 MNHNY and CDR2 SVGAGI (reference sequence). The V gene lost 6 bases and the J gene lost 3 bases, with 15 bases spanning the gap. The CDR3 sequence is 14 residues long. This chain's CDR3 is CASSYSRTIYEQYF. In DNA, the CDR3 is TGTGCCAGCAGCTATAGTCGGACTATCTACGAGCAGTACTTC.

This chain joins TRBV18 and TRBJ1-1, with 11 nucleotides matching TRBD1. The CDR3 extends over 14 amino acids. The germline gives CDR1 KGHSH, CDR2 LQKENI. The trim removed 6 bases at V and 8 bases at J, leaving 8 bases unmatched. The CDR3 coding sequence is TGTGCCAGCTCCACGGACAGGGGGCATCGGGAAGCTTTCTTT. Translated: CASSTDRGHREAFF.

The DNA of the CDR3 is TGTGCCAGTAGACCGACAGTGATCAATTCACCCCTCCACTTT. Protein sequence: CASRPTVINSPLHF. This rearrangement joins TRBV19 to TRBJ1-6, with a tentative D call TRBD1 (5 bases). This CDR3 is 14 amino acids long. Germline assignment: CDR1 LNHDA and CDR2 SQIVND (reference sequence). V was cut by 6 bases and J by 7 bases, with 13 bases left in between.